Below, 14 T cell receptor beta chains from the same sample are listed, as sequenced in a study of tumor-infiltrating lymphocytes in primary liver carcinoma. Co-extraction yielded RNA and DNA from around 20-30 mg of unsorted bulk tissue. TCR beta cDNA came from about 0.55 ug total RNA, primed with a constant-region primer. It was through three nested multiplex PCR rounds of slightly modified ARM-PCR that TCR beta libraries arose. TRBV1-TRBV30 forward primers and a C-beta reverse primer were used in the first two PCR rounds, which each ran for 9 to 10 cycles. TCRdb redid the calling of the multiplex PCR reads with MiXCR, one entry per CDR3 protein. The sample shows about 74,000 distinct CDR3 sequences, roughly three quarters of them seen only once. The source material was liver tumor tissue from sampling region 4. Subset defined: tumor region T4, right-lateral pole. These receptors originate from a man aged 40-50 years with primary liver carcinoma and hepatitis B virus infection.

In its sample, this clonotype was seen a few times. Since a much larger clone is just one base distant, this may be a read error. The CDR3 DNA reads as TGTGCCAACACCCAGACAGGGGGCAACTATGGCTACACCTTC. It encodes CANTQTGGNYGYTF. The chain employs TRBV6-5 and TRBJ1-2; 10 bases fit TRBD1. Germline V gives CDR1 MNHEY, CDR2 SVGAGI. This CDR3 region has 14 residues. The V and J ends lost 10 bases and 2 bases, in that order; junction bases with no gene match: 7.

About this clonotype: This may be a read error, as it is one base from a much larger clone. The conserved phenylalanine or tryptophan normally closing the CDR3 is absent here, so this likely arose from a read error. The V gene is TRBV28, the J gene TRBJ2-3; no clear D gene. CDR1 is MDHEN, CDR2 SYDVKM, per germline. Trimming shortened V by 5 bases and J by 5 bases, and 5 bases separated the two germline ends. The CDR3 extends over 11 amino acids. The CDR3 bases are TGTGCCAGCAGTATAGGAGATACGCAGTATCTT. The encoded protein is CASSIGDTQYL.

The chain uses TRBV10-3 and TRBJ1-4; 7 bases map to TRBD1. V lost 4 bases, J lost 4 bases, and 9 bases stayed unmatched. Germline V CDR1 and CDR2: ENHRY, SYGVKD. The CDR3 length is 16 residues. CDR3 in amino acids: CAISGSLGQSNEKLFF. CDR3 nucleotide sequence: TGTGCCATCAGTGGCTCTCTGGGACAGAGTAATGAAAAACTGTTTTTT.

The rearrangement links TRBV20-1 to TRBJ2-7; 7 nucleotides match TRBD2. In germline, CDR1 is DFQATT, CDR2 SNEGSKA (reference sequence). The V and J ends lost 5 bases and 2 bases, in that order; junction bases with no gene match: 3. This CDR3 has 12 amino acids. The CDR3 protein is CSARTRTYEQYF. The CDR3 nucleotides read TGCAGTGCTCGGACTAGAACCTACGAGCAGTACTTC.

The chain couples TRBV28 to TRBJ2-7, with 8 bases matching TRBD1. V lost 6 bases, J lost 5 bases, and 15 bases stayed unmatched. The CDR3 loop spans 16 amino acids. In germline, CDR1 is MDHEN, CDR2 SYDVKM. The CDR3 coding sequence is TGTGCCAGCAGCTCCGCCGGGGACAGGAGGCCCCACGAGCAGTACTTC. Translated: CASSSAGDRRPHEQYF.

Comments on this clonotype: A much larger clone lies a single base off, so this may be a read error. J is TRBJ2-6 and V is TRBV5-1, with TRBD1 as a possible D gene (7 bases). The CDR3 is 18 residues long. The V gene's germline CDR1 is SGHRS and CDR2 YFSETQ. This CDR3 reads CASSLMAGGSSGTNVLTF. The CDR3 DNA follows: TGCGCCAGCAGCTTAATGGCAGGGGGGAGCTCTGGGACCAACGTCCTGACTTTC.

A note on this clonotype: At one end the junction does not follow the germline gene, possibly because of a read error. CDR3 sequence (DNA): TGTGCCAGCAGTTTAAGGGAATTACTAAGAGACGAGCAGTACTTT. Protein product: CASSLRELLRDEQYF. This chain links TRBV28 with TRBJ2-7; D gene uncertain. The CDR3 is 15 residues long. The V gene's germline CDR1 is MDHEN and CDR2 SYDVKM.

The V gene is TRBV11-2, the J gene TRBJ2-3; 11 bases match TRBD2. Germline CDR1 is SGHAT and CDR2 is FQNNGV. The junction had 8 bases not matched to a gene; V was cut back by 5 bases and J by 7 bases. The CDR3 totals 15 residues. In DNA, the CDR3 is TGTGCCAGCAGCCCCCCGACTAGCGGGACCTATACGCAGTATTTT. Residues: CASSPPTSGTYTQYF.

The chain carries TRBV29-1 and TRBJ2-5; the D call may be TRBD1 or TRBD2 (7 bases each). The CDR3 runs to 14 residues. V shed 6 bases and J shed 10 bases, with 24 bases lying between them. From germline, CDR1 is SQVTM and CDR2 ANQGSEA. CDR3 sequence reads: CSVTQGGDSGDQYF. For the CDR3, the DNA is TGCAGCGTGACCCAGGGGGGGGATTCGGGAGACCAGTACTTC.

CDR3 sequence: CASSYGTHVGGEQFF. The CDR3 nucleotides are TGTGCCAGCAGCTACGGGACTCACGTGGGGGGTGAGCAGTTCTTC. The rearrangement uses TRBV7-8 and TRBJ2-1; D is perhaps TRBD2 (6 bases). The CDR3 spans 15 residues. Trimming cost V 4 bases and J 9 bases, with 19 bases left between them. Germline V gives CDR1 SGHVS, CDR2 FQNEAQ.

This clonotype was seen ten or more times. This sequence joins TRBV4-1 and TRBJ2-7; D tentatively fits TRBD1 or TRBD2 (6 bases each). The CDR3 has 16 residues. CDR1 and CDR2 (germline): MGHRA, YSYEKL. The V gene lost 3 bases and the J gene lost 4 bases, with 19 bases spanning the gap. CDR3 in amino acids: CASSHSRGQGSYEQYF. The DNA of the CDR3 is TGCGCCAGCAGCCACTCCCGGGGGCAGGGGAGTTACGAGCAGTACTTC.

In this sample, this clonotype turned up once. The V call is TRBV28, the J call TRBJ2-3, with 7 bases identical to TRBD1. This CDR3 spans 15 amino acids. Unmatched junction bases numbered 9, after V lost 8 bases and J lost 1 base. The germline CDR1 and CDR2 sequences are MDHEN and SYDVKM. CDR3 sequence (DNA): TGTGCCAGCCCCCCCCACGGACAGGGCACAGATACGCAGTATTTT. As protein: CASPPHGQGTDTQYF.

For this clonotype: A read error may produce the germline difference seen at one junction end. DNA of the CDR3: TGCACCAGCAGTGGGAAGTGGGGTTCCTACAATGAGCAGTTCTTC. Residues: CTSSGKWGSYNEQFF. The chain recombines TRBV10-1 with TRBJ2-1, with D unresolved. Germline V lookup: CDR1 WNHNN, CDR2 SYGVQD (reference sequence). This CDR3 comprises 15 residues.

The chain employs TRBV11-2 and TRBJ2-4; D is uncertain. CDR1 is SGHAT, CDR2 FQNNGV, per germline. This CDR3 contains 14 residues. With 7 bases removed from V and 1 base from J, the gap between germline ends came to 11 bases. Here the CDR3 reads CASIHVAAKNIQYF. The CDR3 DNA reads TGTGCCAGCATCCACGTCGCGGCCAAAAACATTCAGTACTTC.